The entry below gives a single TCR beta chain sequence along with its context. Profiled with immunoSEQ multiplex PCR; TCRdb holds only in-frame clones, not every one. The table records 350,000 to 450,000 clones, about 93% of them present only once. This entry comes from a study of control samples from healthy donors and cancer patients. Trimming cost V 1 base and J 5 bases; bases outside gene matches: 6. The CDR3 is 16 amino acids. The germline V gene has CDR1 SQVTM and CDR2 ANQGSEA. The clonotype originates from a man in his forties or fifties with head and neck cancer. The chain has TRBV29-1 and TRBJ2-1; 12 bases line up with TRBD2. The sequenced sample was PBMCs. The CDR3: CSVEVSSGGVNNEQFF. The CDR3 DNA follows: TGCAGCGTTGAAGTCTCTAGCGGGGGGGTTAACAATGAGCAGTTCTTC.